This T cell receptor (beta chain) was sequenced for a study of shared clonotypes between healthy human individuals. The overall study: Each donor contributed plates that comprised three CD4 naive, three CD4 memory, two CD8 naive and one CD8 memory.

Several immunoSEQ plates received, in even portions, the genomic DNA of each subset. The data were produced by immunoSEQ multiplex PCR, yet TCRdb's version contains in-frame clones alone and is incomplete. Here the sample spans some 2,500,000 clones, about 90% being singletons. General study points: Sampling covered nothing but blood. Tissue TCR repertoires likely differ from those found in blood.

A word on this clone: The antigen remains unidentified.

The sequence derives from a man between 18 and 35 years old in good health. Some clones in this sample may be carry-over from other donors' samples. Sequencing was done on a sample of naive CD4+ T cells from PBMCs. Stated subset: CD45RA+ positively selected.

The CDR3 loop is CASSQTGGAGEQYF. Here the CDR3 DNA reads TGTGCCAGCAGCCAGACAGGGGGCGCGGGGGAGCAGTACTTC. The chain joins TRBV7-2 to TRBJ2-7; 10 bases are shared with TRBD1. Germline loops: CDR1 SGHTA, CDR2 FQGNSA. The CDR3 extends over 14 amino acids. V lost 5 bases to trimming and J lost 7 bases; unmatched junction nucleotides: 8.